Listed below are T cell receptor beta chains from one sample, sequenced in a study of shared clonotypes between healthy human individuals. This table comes from immunoSEQ multiplex PCR, and its TCRdb copy is limited to in-frame clones, with some not included. This sample has a few million clones, with roughly 92% found just once. Sequences were obtained from naive CD4+ T cells from PBMCs. The origin of the receptors is a man aged 18 to 30 in good health. Some clones in this sample may be carry-over from other donors' samples. CDR3s include the opening cysteine and the closing phenylalanine or tryptophan. The order of the fields is D gene, J gene, V gene, clone size, CDR3 protein, CDR3 DNA. D genes are given only for firm matches. Size values are once, few and many counts, or a class for expanded clones, and some rows have none.

>-|TRBJ1-1|TRBV11-2|few
CASSLDTNTEAFF
TGTGCCAGCAGCCTGGACACGAACACTGAAGCTTTCTTT
>-|TRBJ2-5|TRBV6-1|-
CASLRAPQETQYF
TGTGCCAGCCTCCGAGCCCCTCAAGAGACCCAGTACTTC
>-|TRBJ2-7|TRBV6-6|once
CASSSKGSLYEQYF
TGTGCCAGCAGTTCTAAAGGGAGCCTCTACGAGCAGTACTTC
>TRBD2|TRBJ2-1|TRBV29-1|-
CSVDRLADNEQFF
TGCAGCGTTGATCGGCTAGCGGACAATGAGCAGTTCTTC
>-|TRBJ1-5|TRBV7-3|-
CASSLTGGAGQPQHF
TGTGCCAGCAGCCTCACAGGTGGGGCGGGACAGCCCCAGCATTTT
>TRBD1|TRBJ2-7|TRBV6-5|-
CASTNLGTGDREQYF
TGTGCCAGCACCAACCTCGGGACAGGGGATCGCGAGCAGTACTTC
>TRBD1|TRBJ2-7|TRBV29-1|-
CSVERVGQGTSYEQYF
TGCAGCGTTGAAAGAGTGGGACAGGGGACATCCTACGAGCAGTACTTC
>-|TRBJ1-2|TRBV2|-
CASSEQNYGYTF
TGTGCCAGCAGTGAACAGAACTATGGCTACACCTTC
>TRBD2|TRBJ2-7|TRBV5-4|-
CASSLPSGRVNEQYF
TGTGCCAGCAGCTTACCTAGCGGGAGGGTGAACGAGCAGTACTTC
>TRBD2|TRBJ2-7|TRBV27|-
CASSFTRAGGYEQYF
TGTGCCAGCAGTTTCACCAGGGCGGGAGGCTACGAGCAGTACTTC
>-|TRBJ2-1|TRBV6-5|-
CASSYSAGTRVDEQFF
TGTGCCAGCAGTTACAGTGCGGGAACTAGGGTGGATGAGCAGTTCTTC
>TRBD1|TRBJ1-5|TRBV19|-
CASSSDRVGRQPQHF
TGTGCCAGTAGTAGCGACAGGGTTGGGCGTCAGCCCCAGCATTTT
>TRBD1|TRBJ2-7|TRBV28|-
CASSAHRGSYEQYF
TGTGCCAGCAGTGCCCACAGGGGGTCCTACGAGCAGTACTTC
>-|TRBJ2-2|TRBV18|-
CASSLLIQDANTGELFF
TGTGCCAGCTCGCTTCTAATCCAAGACGCGAACACCGGGGAGCTGTTTTTT
>-|TRBJ2-5|TRBV5-1|-
CASKKGVGPQETQYF
TGCGCCAGCAAAAAGGGGGTAGGACCGCAAGAGACCCAGTACTTC
>-|TRBJ2-3|TRBV5-1|-
CASSLAKGSDTQYF
TGCGCCAGCAGCTTGGCCAAGGGATCAGATACGCAGTATTTT